The clone carrying this T cell receptor (beta chain) came up a few times. The antigen is unknown. The entry originates in a study of T cells after yellow fever vaccination. About the research overall: Where fractions had low cell numbers, libraries were prepared from them with the SMART-Seq v4 Ultra Low Input RNA kit. The study, taken as a whole, reports: Compared with primary, the secondary response was weaker and peaked at day 5, not 15. Abundant clonotypes from the bulk population could get into FACS-sorted repertoires as contaminants.

Looked up from germline, CDR1 is MNHEY and CDR2 is SVGEGT. Trimming stripped 7 bases from V and 2 bases from J, with 24 bases between. This CDR3 contains 18 residues. By 5'RACE template switching, TCR cDNA was produced, with a universal primer site and UMIs added in the process. One entry per CDR3 protein results from TCRdb running MiXCR on the 5' RACE reads. This table holds some 340,000 distinct CDR3 sequences, about 10% found once. The sequence came from a man between 18 and 29 years old who received the YFV17D yellow fever vaccine. Here the sequenced sample was CD4+ T cells sorted from PBMCs, taken 45 days after the yellow fever booster vaccination. This rearrangement joins TRBV6-2 or TRBV6-3 to TRBJ2-1, with D perhaps being TRBD1 or TRBD2 (6 bases each). Written as DNA, the CDR3 is TGTGCCAGCATGAGGGGGGTTTCGGGTAGTCGGACCTACAATGAGCAGTTCTTC. Protein product: CASMRGVSGSRTYNEQFF.